The sample holds a few counts of the clone carrying this T cell receptor (beta chain). Profiles of TCR beta VDJ and CDR3 were generated from a genomic DNA template. TCRdb reprocessed the reads via MiXCR and lists one record per CDR3 protein. The sample contains about 100,000 distinct CDR3 sequences, 51% of which appear only once. This sample stems from a study of CD8+CD57+ T cells in acquired aplastic anemia. V lost 2 bases to trimming and J lost 1 base; unmatched junction nucleotides: 4. From germline, CDR1 is KGHDR and CDR2 SFDVKD. The CDR3 extends over 16 amino acids. This TCR came from a human donor in good health, serving as a control. The V and J genes are TRBV24-1 and TRBJ1-5; 7 bases match TRBD1. The specimen sequenced was sorted CD4+, CD8+, or CD8+CD57+ T cells (not recorded which) from PBMCs. The CDR3 nucleotides are TGTGCCACCAGTGATTCGACAGGGTTGAGCAATCAGCCCCAGCATTTT. Its protein is CATSDSTGLSNQPQHF.